A single sample is the source of the 20 T cell receptor beta chains below, sequenced in a study of cytomegalovirus exposure and HLA in healthy donors. PCR used 60 Vbeta primers and 13 Jbeta primers. TCRdb keeps only in-frame clones here, not all; method: immunoSEQ multiplex PCR. The sample lists approximately 150,000 clones; over 60% were seen once. Sequencing input: PBMCs. These receptors were obtained from a young woman in good health and CMV-seronegative.

This chain links TRBV7-6 with TRBJ2-1; D is undetermined. The CDR3 contains 14 residues. CDR1 SGHVS and CDR2 FNYEAQ come from the germline V gene. V gave up 0 bases and J gave up 4 bases, with 7 bases separating them. DNA of the CDR3: TGTGCCAGCAGCTTAGCGGCACCGTACAATGAGCAGTTCTTC. It yields the protein CASSLAAPYNEQFF.

The rearrangement links TRBV7-2 to TRBJ1-2, with TRBD1 matching over 8 bases. The CDR3 extends over 15 amino acids. The germline V gene has CDR1 SGHTA and CDR2 FQGNSA. V trimming: 5 bases; J trimming: 6 bases; junction bases outside the gene matches: 11. CDR3 sequence (DNA): TGTGCCAGCAGCAAACAGGGGGGAAGGAGCGATGGCTACACCTTC. Protein sequence: CASSKQGGRSDGYTF.

The chain has TRBV28 and TRBJ2-3, with TRBD1 matching 8 bases. The CDR3 is 13 amino acids. J gave up 6 bases and V 4 bases, and 3 bases lay outside the gene matches. Per the germline V gene, CDR1 is MDHEN and CDR2 is SYDVKM. CDR3: CASSSGGGDTQYF. CDR3 DNA sequence: TGTGCCAGCAGTTCAGGGGGCGGCGATACGCAGTATTTT.

The rearrangement links TRBV6-4 to TRBJ1-5; weak D call: TRBD1 (5 bases). Germline assignment: CDR1 MRHNA and CDR2 SNTAGT. This CDR3 has 15 amino acids. V was trimmed by 0 bases and J by 4 bases, leaving 10 bases between them. CDR3 in amino acids: CASSDSKGLNQPQHF. CDR3 bases: TGTGCCAGCAGTGACTCAAAGGGGTTAAATCAGCCCCAGCATTTT.

The chain joins TRBV4-3 to TRBJ1-4, with a tentative D call TRBD1 (6 bases). This CDR3 region has 14 residues. Germline V gene sequence: CDR1 LGHNA, CDR2 YSLEER. Trimming took off 5 bases at V and 3 bases at J, with 10 bases between the two ends. CDR3 DNA: TGCGCCAGCAGCTCCCGGACAGCTAATGAAAAACTGTTTTTT. Translation: CASSSRTANEKLFF.

The V gene is TRBV27, the J gene TRBJ1-1; D remains unclear. The CDR3 runs 14 residues. The ends were cut back, 5 bases at V and 1 base at J, with 11 bases in the middle. The germline V gene has CDR1 MNHEY and CDR2 SMNVEV (reference sequence). The CDR3 reads CASSGRESNTEAFF. The CDR3, as DNA: TGTGCCAGCAGTGGGAGGGAATCGAACACTGAAGCTTTCTTT.

The chain joins TRBV5-4 to TRBJ2-1; the match to TRBD2 covers 9 bases. V lost 4 bases and J lost 7; bases outside the gene matches: 9. Germline V gene data show CDR1 as SGHNT and CDR2 as YYREEE (reference sequence). The CDR3 has 15 residues. The CDR3 DNA sequence: TGTGCCAGCAGCCTAAAGCGGGAGGATAGAAATGAGCAGTTCTTC. Protein product: CASSLKREDRNEQFF.

This sequence joins TRBV2 and TRBJ1-1, with D possibly TRBD1 on 5 matching bases. The germline V and J ends were trimmed by 4 bases and 1 base, with 13 bases remaining between them. CDR1 and CDR2 (germline): SNHLY, FYNNEI. This CDR3 contains 15 residues. This chain's CDR3 is CASSARLGQNTEAFF. In nucleotides, the CDR3 is TGTGCCAGCAGTGCGCGCCTCGGACAGAACACTGAAGCTTTCTTT.

The genes are TRBV27 and TRBJ2-5; D may be TRBD1 (6 bases). Matching the DNA end better, TRBJ2-7 makes the J call doubtful. Germline V gene data show CDR1 as MNHEY and CDR2 as SMNVEV (reference sequence). CDR3 length: 14 amino acids. In nucleotides, the CDR3 is TGTGCCAGCAGTTCAGGGGTCCTATCCTACGAGCAGTACTTC. This codes for CASSSGVLSYEQYF.

The table lists this clone with a count of one. The rearrangement joins TRBV7-9 to TRBJ2-5, with 8 bases aligning to TRBD1. With V trimmed by 6 bases and J by 1 base, 10 bases remained unmatched. The CDR3 extends over 16 amino acids. CDR1 and CDR2 from the germline V gene are SEHNR and FQNEAQ (reference sequence). The CDR3 nucleotides read TGTGCCAGCAGGAAACAGGGGGAGGACCGCCAAGAGACCCAGTACTTC. Amino acids: CASRKQGEDRQETQYF. The entire variable domain, with the rest obtained from reference TRBV7-9 and TRBJ2-5, is as follows: DTGVSQNPRHKITKRGQNVTFRCDPISEHNRLYWYRQTLGQGPEFLTYFQNEAQLEKSRLLSDRFSAERPKGSFSTLEIQRTEQGDSAMYLCASRKQGEDRQETQYFGPGTRLLVL.

In DNA form, the CDR3 reads TGTGCCAGCAGCTTGGGACAGGTCTTCTTCTCTGGAAACACCATATATTTT. Amino acids: CASSLGQVFFSGNTIYF. The chain carries TRBV5-6 and TRBJ1-3, with a weak D call TRBD1 (6 bases). With 0 bases removed from V and 0 bases from J, the gap between germline ends came to 13 bases. Germline V CDR1 and CDR2: SGHDT, YYEEEE. The CDR3 is 17 amino acids.

This clone was seen a single time. This sequence joins TRBV9 and TRBJ1-2; the D is unclear. V was trimmed by 3 bases and J by 8 bases, leaving 14 bases between them. The CDR3 contains 13 residues. From germline, CDR1 is SGDLS and CDR2 YYNGEE. The CDR3 bases are TGTGCCAGCAGCGCCCGTGGTACCCGGGGCTACACCTTC. It specifies CASSARGTRGYTF.

This clone is a singleton in its sample. The chain employs TRBV7-2 and TRBJ2-7, with D perhaps matching TRBD2 (5 bases). This CDR3 comprises 13 residues. Germline loops: CDR1 SGHTA, CDR2 FQGNSA. V was pared by 5 bases and J by 2 bases, with 10 bases between. DNA for the CDR3: TGTGCCAGCAGCCGCCGGGGAACCTACGAGCAGTACTTC. It translates to CASSRRGTYEQYF.

The chain has TRBV4-3 and TRBJ1-5; 11 nucleotides align to TRBD1. The CDR3 consists of 15 residues. J gave up 7 bases and V 3 bases, and 5 bases lay outside the gene matches. The germline CDR1 and CDR2 sequences are LGHNA and YSLEER. The CDR3 sequence: CASSQEGQGGQPQHF. DNA for the CDR3: TGCGCCAGCAGCCAGGAGGGACAGGGGGGACAGCCCCAGCATTTT.

The chain joins TRBV1 to TRBJ2-1; the D call TRBD2 from the table was never checked on the DNA. TRBV1 is assigned pseudogene status. This CDR3 is 13 amino acids long. The CDR3: CTSSQGNFNEQFF. The CDR3 DNA is TGCACCAGCAGCCAAGGTAACTTCAATGAGCAGTTCTTC.

The rearrangement uses TRBV15 and TRBJ1-1, with D perhaps matching TRBD1 (6 bases). In germline, CDR1 is LNHNV, CDR2 YYDKDF (reference sequence). Trimming removed 8 bases from V and 0 bases from J, with 16 bases in between. The CDR3 has 15 amino acids. The CDR3 region is CATHLGGGMNTEAFF. In DNA form, the CDR3 reads TGTGCCACCCATCTAGGGGGGGGAATGAACACTGAAGCTTTCTTT.

The J gene is TRBJ1-2, the V gene TRBV19; the D is unclear. The CDR3 contains 13 residues. V lost 5 bases and J lost 0, with 7 bases in between. Germline V gene data show CDR1 as LNHDA and CDR2 as SQIVND (reference sequence). CDR3 DNA: TGTGCCAGTAGTCCAGAGGCTAACTATGGCTACACCTTC. Amino acids: CASSPEANYGYTF. Supplemented by reference TRBV19 and TRBJ1-2, the full variable domain reads DGGITQSPKYLFRKEGQNVTLSCEQNLNHDAMYWYRQDPGQGLRLIYYSQIVNDFQKGDIAEGYSVSREKKESFPLTVTSAQKNPTAFYLCASSPEANYGYTFGSGTRLTVV.

In regard to this clone: The junction does not match germline at one end; this may be a read error. This rearrangement joins TRBV7-7 to TRBJ2-3, with a tentative D call TRBD2 (6 bases). Germline V gene sequence: CDR1 SSHAT, CDR2 FNYEAQ (reference sequence). CDR3 size: 15 residues. CDR3 in DNA: TGTGCTAGCAGCCCCTCGGGACGCGGGGCAGATACGCAGTATTTT. This translates into CASSPSGRGADTQYF. The full variable domain, with the rest looked up from reference TRBV7-7 and TRBJ2-3, is GAGVSQSPRYKVTKRGQDVTLRCDPISSHATLYWYQQALGQGPEFLTYFNYEAQPDKSGLPSDRFSAERPEGSISTLTIQRTEQRDSAMYRCASSPSGRGADTQYFGPGTRLTVL.

Comments on this clone: A read error is the likely source, as a far larger clone sits one nucleotide away. Other DNA sequences within the sample encode an identical CDR3. This chain connects TRBV5-4 to TRBJ1-4; 9 bases line up with TRBD1. The CDR3 is made up of 16 amino acids. With 4 bases clipped from V and 7 bases from J, the junction kept 11 bases outside the gene matches. Germline lookup yields CDR1 SGHNT and CDR2 YYREEE (reference sequence). The CDR3 nucleotides are TGTGCCAGCAGCCAAGATCTGGGACAGGGATTTGAAAAACTGTTTTTT. Translating it yields CASSQDLGQGFEKLFF.

The CDR3 spells CASRTDRYNEQFF. The CDR3 DNA sequence: TGCGCCAGCAGAACGGACAGGTACAATGAGCAGTTCTTC. The rearrangement links TRBV5-1 to TRBJ2-1; 7 bases fit TRBD1. Germline CDR1 SGHRS, CDR2 YFSETQ. This CDR3 spans 13 amino acids. Trimming took 5 bases from V and 4 from J; bases not matched to a gene: 3. The variable domain in full, with the rest retrieved from reference TRBV5-1 and TRBJ2-1, is KAGVTQTPRYLIKTRGQQVTLSCSPISGHRSVSWYQQTPGQGLQFLFEYFSETQRNKGNFPGRFSGRQFSNSRSEMNVSTLELGDSALYLCASRTDRYNEQFFGPGTRLTVL.